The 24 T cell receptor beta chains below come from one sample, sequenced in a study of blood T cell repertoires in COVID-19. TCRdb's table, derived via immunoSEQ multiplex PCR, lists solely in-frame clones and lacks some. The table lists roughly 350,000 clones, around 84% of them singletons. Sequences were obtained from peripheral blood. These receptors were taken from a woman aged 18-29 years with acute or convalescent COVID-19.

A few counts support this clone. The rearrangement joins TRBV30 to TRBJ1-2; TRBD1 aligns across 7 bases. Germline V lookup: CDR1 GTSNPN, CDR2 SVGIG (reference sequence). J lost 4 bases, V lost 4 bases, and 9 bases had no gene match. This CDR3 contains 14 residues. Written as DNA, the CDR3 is TGTGCCTGGACGCCGGTGGACAGGACCTATGGCTACACCTTC. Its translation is CAWTPVDRTYGYTF.

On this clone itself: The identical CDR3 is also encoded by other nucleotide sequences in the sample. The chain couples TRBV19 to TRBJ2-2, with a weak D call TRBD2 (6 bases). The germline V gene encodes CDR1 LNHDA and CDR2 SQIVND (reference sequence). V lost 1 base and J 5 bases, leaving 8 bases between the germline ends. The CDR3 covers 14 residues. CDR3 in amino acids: CASSIGGGTGELFF. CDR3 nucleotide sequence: TGTGCCAGTAGTATAGGCGGAGGGACCGGGGAGCTGTTTTTT.

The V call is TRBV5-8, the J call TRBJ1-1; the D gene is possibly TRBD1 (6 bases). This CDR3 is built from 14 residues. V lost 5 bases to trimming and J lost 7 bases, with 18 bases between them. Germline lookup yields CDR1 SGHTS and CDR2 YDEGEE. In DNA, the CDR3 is TGTGCCAGCAGGACCGGGGACATAAGACTTGAAGCTTTCTTT. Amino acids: CASRTGDIRLEAFF.

Here the CDR3 DNA reads TGTGCCAGCAGTCCGGACCGACTACCCTCCTACGAGCAGTACTTC. Amino acid sequence: CASSPDRLPSYEQYF. The chain links TRBV6-5 to TRBJ2-7; a possible D gene is TRBD2 (5 bases). Germline CDR1 reads MNHEY; CDR2 reads SVGAGI. The CDR3 sequence is 15 residues long. V lost 5 bases, J lost 0 bases, and 14 bases lay in between.

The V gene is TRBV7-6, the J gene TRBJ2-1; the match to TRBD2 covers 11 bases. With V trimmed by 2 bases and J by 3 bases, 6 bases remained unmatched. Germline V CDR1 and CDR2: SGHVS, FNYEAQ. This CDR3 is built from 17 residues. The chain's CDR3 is CASSLSSGGLVYNEQFF. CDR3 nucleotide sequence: TGTGCCAGCAGCTTATCTAGCGGGGGGCTGGTCTACAATGAGCAGTTCTTC.

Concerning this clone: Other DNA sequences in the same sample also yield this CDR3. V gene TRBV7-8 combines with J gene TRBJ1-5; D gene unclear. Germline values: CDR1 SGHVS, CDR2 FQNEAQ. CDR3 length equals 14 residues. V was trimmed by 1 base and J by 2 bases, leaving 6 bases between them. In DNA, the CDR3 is TGTGCCAGCAGCTTAGGGTCGGGCAATCAGCCCCAGCATTTT. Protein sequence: CASSLGSGNQPQHF.

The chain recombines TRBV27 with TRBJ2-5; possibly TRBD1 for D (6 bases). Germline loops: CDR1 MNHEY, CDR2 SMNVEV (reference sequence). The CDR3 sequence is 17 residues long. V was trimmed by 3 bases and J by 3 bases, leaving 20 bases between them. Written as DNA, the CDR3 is TGTGCCAGCAGTTTGCGCAGTACCTACAGGGTGAAAGAGACCCAGTACTTC. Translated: CASSLRSTYRVKETQYF.

CDR3: CAWSLFQRTLNYGYTF. CDR3 DNA: TGTGCCTGGAGCTTATTTCAGAGGACTCTTAACTATGGCTACACCTTC. The V gene is TRBV30, the J gene TRBJ1-2; D ambiguous. CDR1 is GTSNPN, CDR2 SVGIG, per germline (reference sequence). The CDR3 sequence is 16 residues long. The V end was cut by 3 bases, the J end by 1 base, with 18 bases between.

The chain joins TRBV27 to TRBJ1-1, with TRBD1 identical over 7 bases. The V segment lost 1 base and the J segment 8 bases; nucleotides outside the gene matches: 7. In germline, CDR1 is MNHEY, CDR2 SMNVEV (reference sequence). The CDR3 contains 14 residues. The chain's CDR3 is CASSLFRGALEAFF. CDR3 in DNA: TGTGCCAGCAGTTTATTCAGGGGGGCGTTGGAAGCTTTCTTT.

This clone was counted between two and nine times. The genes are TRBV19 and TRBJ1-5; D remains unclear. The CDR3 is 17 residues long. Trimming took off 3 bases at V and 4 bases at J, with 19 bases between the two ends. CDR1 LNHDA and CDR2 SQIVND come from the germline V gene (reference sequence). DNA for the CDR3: TGTGCCAGTAGTATCGCAGCCCCGGGGTTGGGAAATCAGCCCCAGCATTTT. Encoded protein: CASSIAAPGLGNQPQHF.

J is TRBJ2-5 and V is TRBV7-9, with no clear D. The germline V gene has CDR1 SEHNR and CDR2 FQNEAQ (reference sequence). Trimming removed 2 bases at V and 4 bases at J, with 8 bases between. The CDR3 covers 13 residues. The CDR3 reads CASSLMNGETQYF. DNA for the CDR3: TGTGCCAGCAGCTTAATGAACGGAGAGACCCAGTACTTC.

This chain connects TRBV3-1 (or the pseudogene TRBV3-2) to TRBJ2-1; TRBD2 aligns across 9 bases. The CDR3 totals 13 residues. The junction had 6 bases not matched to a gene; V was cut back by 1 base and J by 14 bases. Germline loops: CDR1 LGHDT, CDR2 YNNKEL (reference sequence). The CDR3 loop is CASSQVLAGPKFF. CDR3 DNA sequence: TGTGCCAGCAGCCAAGTCCTAGCGGGGCCCAAGTTCTTC.

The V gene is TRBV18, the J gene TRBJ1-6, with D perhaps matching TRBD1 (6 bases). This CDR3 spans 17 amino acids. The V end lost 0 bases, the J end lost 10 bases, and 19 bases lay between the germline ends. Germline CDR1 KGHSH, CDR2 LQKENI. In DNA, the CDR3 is TGTGCCAGCTCACCACCCACCGCGGCAGGGGCGAAGTCACCCCTCCACTTT. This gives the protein CASSPPTAAGAKSPLHF.

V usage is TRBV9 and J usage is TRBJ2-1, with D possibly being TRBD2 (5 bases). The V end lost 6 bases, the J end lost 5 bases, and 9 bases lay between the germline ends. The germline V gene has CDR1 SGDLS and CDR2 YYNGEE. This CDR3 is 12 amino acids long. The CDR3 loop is CASTRRNNEQFF. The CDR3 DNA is TGTGCCAGCACCAGGAGGAACAATGAGCAGTTCTTC.

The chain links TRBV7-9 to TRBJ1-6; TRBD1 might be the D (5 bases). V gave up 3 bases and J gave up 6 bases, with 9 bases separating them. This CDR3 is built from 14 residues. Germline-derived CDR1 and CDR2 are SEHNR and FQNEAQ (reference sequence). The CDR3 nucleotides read TGTGCCAGCAGCTTGCAAGGGGTTAATTCACCCCTCCACTTT. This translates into CASSLQGVNSPLHF.

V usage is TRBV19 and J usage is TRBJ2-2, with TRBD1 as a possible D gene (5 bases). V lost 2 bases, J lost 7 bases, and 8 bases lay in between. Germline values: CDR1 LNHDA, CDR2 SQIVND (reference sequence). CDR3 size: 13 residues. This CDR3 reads CASSIRGGGELFF. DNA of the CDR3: TGTGCCAGTAGTATAAGGGGCGGCGGGGAGCTGTTTTTT.

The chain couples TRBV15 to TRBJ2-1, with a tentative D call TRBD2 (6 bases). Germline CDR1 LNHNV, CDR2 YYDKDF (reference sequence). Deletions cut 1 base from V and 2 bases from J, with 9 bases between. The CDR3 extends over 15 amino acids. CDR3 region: CATSRVVAAYNEQFF. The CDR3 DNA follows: TGTGCCACCAGCAGAGTGGTAGCGGCCTACAATGAGCAGTTCTTC.

The CDR3 coding sequence is TGCGCCAGCAGTGATGATAGGACAGGGGATGAAAAACTGTTTTTT. Translation: CASSDDRTGDEKLFF. The J gene is TRBJ1-4, the V gene TRBV10-2, with TRBD1 matching 9 bases. The CDR3 sequence is 15 residues long. V trimming: 3 bases; J trimming: 6 bases; junction bases outside the gene matches: 5. From germline, CDR1 is WSHSY and CDR2 SAAADI.

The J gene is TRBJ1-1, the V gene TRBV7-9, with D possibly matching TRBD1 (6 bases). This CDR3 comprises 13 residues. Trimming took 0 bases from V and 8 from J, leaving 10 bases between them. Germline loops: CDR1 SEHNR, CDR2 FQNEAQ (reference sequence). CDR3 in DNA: TGTGCCAGCAGCTTAGCGGGGGCAGTAGAAGCTTTCTTT. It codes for CASSLAGAVEAFF.

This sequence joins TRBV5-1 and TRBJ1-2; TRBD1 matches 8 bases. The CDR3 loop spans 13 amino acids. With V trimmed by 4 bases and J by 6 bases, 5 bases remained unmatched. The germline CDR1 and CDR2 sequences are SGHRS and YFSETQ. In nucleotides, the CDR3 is TGCGCCAGCAGCCTGGGACAGGATCATGGCTACACCTTC. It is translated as CASSLGQDHGYTF.

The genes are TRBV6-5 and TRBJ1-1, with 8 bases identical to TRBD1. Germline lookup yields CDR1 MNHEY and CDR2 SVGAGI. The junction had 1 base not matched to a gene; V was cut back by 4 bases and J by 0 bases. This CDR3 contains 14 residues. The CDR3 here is CASSWTGMNTEAFF. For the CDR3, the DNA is TGTGCCAGCAGTTGGACAGGGATGAACACTGAAGCTTTCTTT.

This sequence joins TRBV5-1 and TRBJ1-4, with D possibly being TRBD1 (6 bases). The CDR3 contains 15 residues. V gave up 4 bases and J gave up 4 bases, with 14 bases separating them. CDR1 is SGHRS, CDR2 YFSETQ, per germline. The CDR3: CASSAQGVGNEKLFF. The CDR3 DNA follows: TGCGCCAGCAGCGCACAGGGAGTCGGTAATGAAAAACTGTTTTTT.

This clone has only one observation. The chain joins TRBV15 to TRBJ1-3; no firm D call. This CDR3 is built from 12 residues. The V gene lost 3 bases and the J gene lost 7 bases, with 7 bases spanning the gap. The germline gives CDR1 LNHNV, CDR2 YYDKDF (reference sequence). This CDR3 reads CATSSYWNTIYF. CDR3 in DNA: TGTGCCACCAGCAGCTACTGGAACACCATATATTTT.

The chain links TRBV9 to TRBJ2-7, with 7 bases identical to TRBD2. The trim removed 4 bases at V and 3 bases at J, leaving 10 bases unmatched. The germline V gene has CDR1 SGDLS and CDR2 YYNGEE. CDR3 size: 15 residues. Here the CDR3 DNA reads TGTGCCAGCAGCCGTTTCCGGGAGGCAATCTACGAGCAGTACTTC. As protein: CASSRFREAIYEQYF. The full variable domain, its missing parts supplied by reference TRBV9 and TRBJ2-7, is DSGVTQTPKHLITATGQRVTLRCSPRSGDLSVYWYQQSLDQGLQFLIQYYNGEERAKGNILERFSAQQFPDLHSELNLSSLELGDSALYFCASSRFREAIYEQYFGPGTRLTVT.